The 10 T cell receptor beta chains given below trace back to one sample, sequenced in a study of T cell responses to AZD1222 COVID-19 vaccine. Repertoires were generated with immunoSEQ multiplex PCR, while TCRdb's copy carries only in-frame clones and drops some. This sample carries about 140,000 clones, 92% of them seen once, and the ten largest clones take 2.5% to 3.5%. The source was peripheral blood, collected on day 0 of AZD1222 vaccination. These receptors came from an adult in good health.

This chain uses TRBV27 with TRBJ1-2, with TRBD1 identical over 8 bases. Germline assignment: CDR1 MNHEY and CDR2 SMNVEV (reference sequence). The junction had 10 bases not matched to a gene; V was cut back by 5 bases and J by 8 bases. This CDR3 has 14 residues. CDR3 nucleotide sequence: TGTGCCAGCAGTGGGTCCGGACAGGGTGGAGGCTACACCTTC. Its translation: CASSGSGQGGGYTF.

This clone was picked up a small number of times. J is TRBJ1-1 and V is TRBV3-1 (or the pseudogene TRBV3-2); D ambiguous. V lost 1 base and J 10 bases, leaving 7 bases between the germline ends. The CDR3 has 11 amino acids. Germline-derived CDR1 and CDR2 are LGHDT and YNNKEL (reference sequence). Here the CDR3 reads CASSQGGRAFF. DNA of the CDR3: TGTGCCAGCAGCCAAGGAGGCCGAGCTTTCTTT.

The chain has TRBV10-3 and TRBJ1-2, with 12 bases lining up with TRBD1. CDR3 length equals 14 residues. Trimming removed 4 bases from V and 6 bases from J; junction bases left unmatched: 3. The germline V gene encodes CDR1 ENHRY and CDR2 SYGVKD. CDR3 DNA: TGTGCCATCAGTGGGGACAGGGGGCAGGATGGCTACACCTTC. This codes for CAISGDRGQDGYTF.

The gene calls are TRBV3-1 (or the pseudogene TRBV3-2) and TRBJ2-2; possibly TRBD1 for D (5 bases). The germline V and J ends were trimmed by 4 bases and 7 bases, with 13 bases remaining between them. The CDR3 sequence is 14 residues long. Germline V lookup: CDR1 LGHDT, CDR2 YNNKEL (reference sequence). The chain's CDR3 is CASSLGVGVGELFF. CDR3 coding DNA: TGTGCCAGCAGCCTTGGAGTAGGGGTCGGGGAGCTGTTTTTT.

The chain carries TRBV19 and TRBJ2-5, with D unresolved. The germline gives CDR1 LNHDA, CDR2 SQIVND (reference sequence). Trimming took off 4 bases at V and 0 bases at J, with 15 bases between the two ends. The CDR3 has 16 residues. CDR3 coding DNA: TGTGCCAGTAGTAGGCAGATCTCCGCGTACCAAGAGACCCAGTACTTC. Its protein product is CASSRQISAYQETQYF.

The chain uses TRBV14 and TRBJ2-5, with D unclear. The CDR3 spans 14 residues. Between the trimmed V and J ends, which lost 1 base and 5 bases, there was a span of 11 bases. Per germline, CDR1 SGHDN and CDR2 FVKESK. The chain's CDR3 is CASSQVTSVETQYF. In DNA, the CDR3 is TGTGCCAGCAGCCAAGTGACGTCAGTGGAGACCCAGTACTTC.

This rearrangement joins TRBV2 to TRBJ1-2, with no clear D. The CDR3 runs to 15 residues. The germline CDR1 and CDR2 sequences are SNHLY and FYNNEI. V was shortened by 0 bases and J by 5 bases, with 13 bases between the two germline ends. This CDR3 is CASSEAGREGYGYTF. The CDR3, as DNA: TGTGCCAGCAGTGAAGCCGGGAGGGAAGGATATGGCTACACCTTC.

The chain couples TRBV18 to TRBJ2-4; 11 nucleotides line up with TRBD1. V lost 6 bases and J lost 6; bases outside the gene matches: 4. The CDR3 totals 14 residues. Germline V gives CDR1 KGHSH, CDR2 LQKENI. The CDR3 sequence is CASSAGTGGNIQYF. Written as DNA, the CDR3 is TGTGCCAGCTCCGCCGGGACAGGGGGAAACATTCAGTACTTC.

The V and J genes are TRBV6-2 or TRBV6-3 and TRBJ2-2; TRBD2 matches at 12 bases. Looked up from germline, CDR1 is MNHEY and CDR2 is SVGEGT. The J segment lost 1 base and the V segment lost 0 bases, leaving 3 bases of the junction unmatched. The CDR3 extends over 18 amino acids. DNA of the CDR3: TGTGCCAGCAGTTACTCGGGACTAGCGGGCGGGAACACCGGGGAGCTGTTTTTT. Residues: CASSYSGLAGGNTGELFF.

V is TRBV5-4 and J is TRBJ2-5, with D tentatively TRBD1 or TRBD2 (5 bases each). Trimming cost V 4 bases and J 5 bases, with 27 bases left between them. This CDR3 region has 18 residues. Per germline, CDR1 SGHNT and CDR2 YYREEE (reference sequence). CDR3 region: CASSVNGPGPRRSETQYF. CDR3 DNA: TGTGCCAGCAGCGTAAACGGACCGGGGCCCCGTCGGTCGGAGACCCAGTACTTC.